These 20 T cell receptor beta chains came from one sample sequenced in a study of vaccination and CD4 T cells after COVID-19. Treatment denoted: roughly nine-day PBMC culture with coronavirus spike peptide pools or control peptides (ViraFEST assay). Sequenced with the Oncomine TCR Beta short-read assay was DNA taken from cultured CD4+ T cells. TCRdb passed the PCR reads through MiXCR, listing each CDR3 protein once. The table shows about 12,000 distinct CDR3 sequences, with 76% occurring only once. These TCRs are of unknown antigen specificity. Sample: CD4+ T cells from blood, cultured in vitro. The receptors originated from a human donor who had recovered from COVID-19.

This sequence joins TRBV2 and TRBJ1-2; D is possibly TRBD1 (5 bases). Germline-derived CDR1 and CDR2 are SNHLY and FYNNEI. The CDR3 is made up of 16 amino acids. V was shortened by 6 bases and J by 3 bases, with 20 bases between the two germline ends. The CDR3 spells CASRSRGGSPDYGYTF. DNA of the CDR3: TGTGCCAGCAGGAGCCGGGGGGGATCGCCTGACTATGGCTACACCTTC.

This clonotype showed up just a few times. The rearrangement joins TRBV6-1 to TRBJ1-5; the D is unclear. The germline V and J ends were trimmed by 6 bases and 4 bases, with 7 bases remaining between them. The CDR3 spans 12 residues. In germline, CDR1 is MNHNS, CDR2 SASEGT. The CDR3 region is CASRRLNQPQHF. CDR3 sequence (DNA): TGTGCCAGCAGGCGACTTAATCAGCCCCAGCATTTT.

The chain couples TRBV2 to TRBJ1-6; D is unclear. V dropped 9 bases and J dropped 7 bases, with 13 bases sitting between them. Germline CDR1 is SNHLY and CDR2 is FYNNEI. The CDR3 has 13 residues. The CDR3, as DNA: TGTGCCAGTGGAGGGCAGTGGAATTCACCCCTCCACTTT. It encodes CASGGQWNSPLHF.

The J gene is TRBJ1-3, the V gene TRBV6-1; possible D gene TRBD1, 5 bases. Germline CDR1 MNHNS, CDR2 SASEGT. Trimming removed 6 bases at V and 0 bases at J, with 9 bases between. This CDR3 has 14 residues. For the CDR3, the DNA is TGTGCCAGCAGCCCAGACAGCTCTGGAAACACCATATATTTT. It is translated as CASSPDSSGNTIYF.

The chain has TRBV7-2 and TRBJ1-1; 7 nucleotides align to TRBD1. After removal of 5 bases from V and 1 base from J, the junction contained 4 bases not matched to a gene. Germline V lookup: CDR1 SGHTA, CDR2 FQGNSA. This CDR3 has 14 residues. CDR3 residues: CASSPDRSNTEAFF. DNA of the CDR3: TGTGCCAGCAGCCCGGACAGGTCGAACACTGAAGCTTTCTTT.

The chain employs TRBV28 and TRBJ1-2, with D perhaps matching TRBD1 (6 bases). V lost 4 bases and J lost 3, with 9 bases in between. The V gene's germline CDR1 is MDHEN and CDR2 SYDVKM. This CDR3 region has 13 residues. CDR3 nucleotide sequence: TGTGCCAGCAGTTGGACAGCCTACTATGGCTACACCTTC. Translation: CASSWTAYYGYTF.

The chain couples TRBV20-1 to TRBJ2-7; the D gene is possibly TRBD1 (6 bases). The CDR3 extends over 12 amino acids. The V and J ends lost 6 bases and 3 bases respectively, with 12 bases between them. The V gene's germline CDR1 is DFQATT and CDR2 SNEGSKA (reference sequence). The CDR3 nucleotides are TGCAGTGCCACTCGGGACAACTACGAGCAGTACTTC. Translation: CSATRDNYEQYF.

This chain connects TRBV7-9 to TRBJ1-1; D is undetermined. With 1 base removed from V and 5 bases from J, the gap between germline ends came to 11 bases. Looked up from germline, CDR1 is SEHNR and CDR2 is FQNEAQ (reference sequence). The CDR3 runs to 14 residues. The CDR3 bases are TGTGCCAGCAGCTTAGGGGCCCTCGGGACTGAAGCTTTCTTT. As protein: CASSLGALGTEAFF. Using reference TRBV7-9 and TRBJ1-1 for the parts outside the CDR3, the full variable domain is DTGVSQNPRHKITKRGQNVTFRCDPISEHNRLYWYRQTLGQGPEFLTYFQNEAQLEKSRLLSDRFSAERPKGSFSTLEIQRTEQGDSAMYLCASSLGALGTEAFFGQGTRLTVV.

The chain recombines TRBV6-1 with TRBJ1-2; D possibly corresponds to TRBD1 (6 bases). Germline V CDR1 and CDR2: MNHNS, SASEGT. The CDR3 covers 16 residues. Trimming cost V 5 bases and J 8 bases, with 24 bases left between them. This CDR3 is CASSRTGDTISGGYTF. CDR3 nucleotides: TGTGCCAGCAGTCGGACCGGGGACACCATTTCGGGGGGCTACACCTTC.

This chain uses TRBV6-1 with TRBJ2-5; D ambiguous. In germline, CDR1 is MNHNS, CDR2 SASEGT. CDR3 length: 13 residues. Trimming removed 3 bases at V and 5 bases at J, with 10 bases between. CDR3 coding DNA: TGTGCCAGCAGTGAGGTTCTCGGGGAGACCCAGTACTTC. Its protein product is CASSEVLGETQYF.

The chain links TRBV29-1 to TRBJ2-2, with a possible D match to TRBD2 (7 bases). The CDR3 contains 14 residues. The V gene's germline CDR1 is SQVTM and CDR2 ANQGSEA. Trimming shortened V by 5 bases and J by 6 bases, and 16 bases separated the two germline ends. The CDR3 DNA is TGCAGCGTTAGGGGGGGAGCAGTAGCCGGGGAGCTGTTTTTT. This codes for CSVRGGAVAGELFF.

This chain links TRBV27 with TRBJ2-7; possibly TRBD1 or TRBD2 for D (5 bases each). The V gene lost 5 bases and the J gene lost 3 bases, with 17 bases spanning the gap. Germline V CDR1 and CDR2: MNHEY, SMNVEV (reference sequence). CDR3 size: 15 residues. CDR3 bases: TGTGCCAGCAGTCCGACAGCGGCAGAACTCTACGAGCAGTACTTC. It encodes CASSPTAAELYEQYF.

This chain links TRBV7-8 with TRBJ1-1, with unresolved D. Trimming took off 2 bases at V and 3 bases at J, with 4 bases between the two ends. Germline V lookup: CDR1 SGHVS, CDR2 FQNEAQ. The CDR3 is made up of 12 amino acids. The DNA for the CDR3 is TGTGCCAGCAGCTTATTGGACACTGAAGCTTTCTTT. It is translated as CASSLLDTEAFF.

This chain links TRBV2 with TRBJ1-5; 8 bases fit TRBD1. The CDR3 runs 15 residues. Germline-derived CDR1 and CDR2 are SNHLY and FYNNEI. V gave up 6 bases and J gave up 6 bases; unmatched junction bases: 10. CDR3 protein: CASRSQGARSQPQHF. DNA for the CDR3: TGTGCCAGCAGGTCTCAGGGGGCGCGCAGTCAGCCCCAGCATTTT.

DNA for the CDR3: TGTGCCTGGAGATTGAGGGGGAAGGCGAACTATGGCTACACCTTC. As protein: CAWRLRGKANYGYTF. The chain recombines TRBV30 with TRBJ1-2, with D possibly matching TRBD1 (6 bases). The V gene's germline CDR1 is GTSNPN and CDR2 SVGIG (reference sequence). The germline V and J ends were trimmed by 3 bases and 2 bases, with 16 bases remaining between them. The CDR3 consists of 15 residues.

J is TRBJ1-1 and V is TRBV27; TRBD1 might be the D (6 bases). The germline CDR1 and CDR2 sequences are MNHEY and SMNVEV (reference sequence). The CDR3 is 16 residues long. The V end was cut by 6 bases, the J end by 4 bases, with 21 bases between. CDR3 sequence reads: CASRPNLQGSVTEAFF. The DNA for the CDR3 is TGTGCCAGCAGACCGAATCTACAGGGATCGGTCACTGAAGCTTTCTTT.

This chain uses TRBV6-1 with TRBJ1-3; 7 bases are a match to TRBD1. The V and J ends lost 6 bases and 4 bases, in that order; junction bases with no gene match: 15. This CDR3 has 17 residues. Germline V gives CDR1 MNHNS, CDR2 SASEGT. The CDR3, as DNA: TGTGCCAGCAGCTTAAGGGACAGCCCCACGTTGGGAAACACCATATATTTT. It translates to CASSLRDSPTLGNTIYF.

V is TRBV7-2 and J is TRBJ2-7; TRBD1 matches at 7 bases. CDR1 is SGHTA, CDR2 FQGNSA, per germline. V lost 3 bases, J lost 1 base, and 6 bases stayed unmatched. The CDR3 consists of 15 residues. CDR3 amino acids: CASSLTWDRSYEQYF. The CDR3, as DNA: TGTGCCAGCAGCTTGACGTGGGACAGATCCTACGAGCAGTACTTC.

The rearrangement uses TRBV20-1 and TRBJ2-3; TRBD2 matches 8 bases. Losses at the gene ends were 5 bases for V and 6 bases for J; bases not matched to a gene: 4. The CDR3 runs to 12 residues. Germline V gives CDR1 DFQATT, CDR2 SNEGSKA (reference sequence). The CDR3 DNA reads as TGCAGTGCTTTAGCGGGGCACGATACGCAGTATTTT. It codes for CSALAGHDTQYF.

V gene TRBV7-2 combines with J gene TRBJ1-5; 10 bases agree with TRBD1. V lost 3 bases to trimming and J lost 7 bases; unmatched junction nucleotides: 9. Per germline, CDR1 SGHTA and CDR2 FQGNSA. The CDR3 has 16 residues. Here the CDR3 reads CASSFRRQGAWQPQHF. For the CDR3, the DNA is TGTGCCAGCAGCTTCCGGCGACAGGGGGCATGGCAGCCCCAGCATTTT. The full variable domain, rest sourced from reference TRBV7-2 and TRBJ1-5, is GAGVSQSPSNKVTEKGKDVELRCDPISGHTALYWYRQSLGQGLEFLIYFQGNSAPDKSGLPSDRFSAERTGGSVSTLTIQRTQQEDSAVYLCASSFRRQGAWQPQHFGDGTRLSIL.